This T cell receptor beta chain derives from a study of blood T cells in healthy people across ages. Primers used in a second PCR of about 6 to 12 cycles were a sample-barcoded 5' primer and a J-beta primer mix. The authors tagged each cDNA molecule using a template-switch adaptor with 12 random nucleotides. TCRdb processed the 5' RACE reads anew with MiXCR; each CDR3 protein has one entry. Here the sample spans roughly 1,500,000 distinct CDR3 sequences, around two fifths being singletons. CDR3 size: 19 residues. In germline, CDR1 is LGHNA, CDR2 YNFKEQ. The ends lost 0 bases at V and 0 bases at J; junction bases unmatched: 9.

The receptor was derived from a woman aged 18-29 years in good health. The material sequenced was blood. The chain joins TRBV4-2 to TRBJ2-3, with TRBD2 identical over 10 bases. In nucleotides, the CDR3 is TGTGCCAGCAGCCAAGATCGAGGTAGCGGGGGGTCTAGCACAGATACGCAGTATTTT. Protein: CASSQDRGSGGSSTDTQYF.